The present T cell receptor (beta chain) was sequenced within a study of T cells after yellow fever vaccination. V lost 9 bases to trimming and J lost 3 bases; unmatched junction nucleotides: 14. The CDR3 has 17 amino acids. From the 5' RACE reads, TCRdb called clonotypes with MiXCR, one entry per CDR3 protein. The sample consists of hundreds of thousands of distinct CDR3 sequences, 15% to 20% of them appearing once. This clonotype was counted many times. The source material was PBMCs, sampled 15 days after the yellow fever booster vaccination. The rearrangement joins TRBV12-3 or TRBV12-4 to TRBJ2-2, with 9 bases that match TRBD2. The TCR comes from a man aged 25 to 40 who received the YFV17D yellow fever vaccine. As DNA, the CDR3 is TGTGCCAGTAAAATCGGGAGCGGGAGGAGGGACACCGGGGAGCTGTTTTTT. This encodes CASKIGSGRRDTGELFF.